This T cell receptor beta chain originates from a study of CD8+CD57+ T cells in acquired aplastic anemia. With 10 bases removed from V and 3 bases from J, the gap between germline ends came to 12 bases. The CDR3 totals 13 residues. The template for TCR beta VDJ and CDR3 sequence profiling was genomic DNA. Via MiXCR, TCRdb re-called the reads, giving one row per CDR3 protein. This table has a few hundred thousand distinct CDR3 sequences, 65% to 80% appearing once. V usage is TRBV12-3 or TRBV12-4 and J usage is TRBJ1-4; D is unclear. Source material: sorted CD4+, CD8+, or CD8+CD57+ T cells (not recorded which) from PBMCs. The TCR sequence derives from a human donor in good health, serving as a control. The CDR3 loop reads CATSPGSNEKLFF. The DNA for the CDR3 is TGTGCCACCAGCCCAGGCTCTAATGAAAAACTGTTTTTT.